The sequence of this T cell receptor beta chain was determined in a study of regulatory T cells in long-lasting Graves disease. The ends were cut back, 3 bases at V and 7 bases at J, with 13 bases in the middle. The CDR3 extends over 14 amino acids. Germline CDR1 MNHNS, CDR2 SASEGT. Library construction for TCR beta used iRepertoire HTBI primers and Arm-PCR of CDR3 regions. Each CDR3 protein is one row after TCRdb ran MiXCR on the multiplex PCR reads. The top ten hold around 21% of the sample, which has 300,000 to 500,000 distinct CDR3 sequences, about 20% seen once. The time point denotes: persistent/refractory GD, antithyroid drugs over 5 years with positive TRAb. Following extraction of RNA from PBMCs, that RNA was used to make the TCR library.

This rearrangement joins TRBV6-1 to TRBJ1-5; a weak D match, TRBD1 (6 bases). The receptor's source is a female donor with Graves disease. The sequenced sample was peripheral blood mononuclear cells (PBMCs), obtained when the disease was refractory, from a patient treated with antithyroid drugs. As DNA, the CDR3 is TGTGCCAGCAGTGATCGACAGGCTCGACAGCCCCAGCATTTT. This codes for CASSDRQARQPQHF.